Listed here are 28 T cell receptor beta chains from one sample, sequenced in a study of T cells in Graves' hyperthyroidism and ophthalmopathy. Amplification of TCR beta CDR3 regions used RNA as the template. Researchers ran a first-round RT-PCR on the TCR CDR3 using the HTBI primer set. TCRdb reprocessed the multiplex PCR reads via MiXCR and lists one record per CDR3 protein. The sample yields roughly 500,000 distinct CDR3 sequences, 40% to 55% seen once. The sample taken for sequencing was peripheral blood or thyroid tissue (not recorded which). The receptors shown here come from an adult woman with Graves' disease, either hyperthyroidism or ophthalmopathy (not recorded which).

The gene calls are TRBV29-1 and TRBJ1-3; D not certain. Germline lookup yields CDR1 SQVTM and CDR2 ANQGSEA. The CDR3 runs to 13 residues. The DNA of the CDR3 is TGCAGTTACCGGCTGACCTCTGGAAACACCATATATTTT. Translated, it gives CSYRLTSGNTIYF.

This clonotype has ten or more counts. V gene TRBV19 combines with J gene TRBJ1-1; 9 bases map to TRBD1. This CDR3 is 15 amino acids long. V shed 4 bases and J 1 base; nucleotides not matched to a gene: 4. The germline gives CDR1 LNHDA, CDR2 SQIVND (reference sequence). The CDR3: CASSKTDRGNTEAFF. In DNA, the CDR3 is TGTGCCAGTAGTAAAACGGACAGGGGGAACACTGAAGCTTTCTTT.

This clonotype was counted ten times or more. The genes are TRBV7-9 and TRBJ2-2; no firm D call. This CDR3 has 14 amino acids. Germline V lookup: CDR1 SEHNR, CDR2 FQNEAQ (reference sequence). Trimming took 2 bases from V and 4 from J, leaving 8 bases between them. The CDR3 reads CASSLLASTGELFF. The DNA for the CDR3 is TGTGCCAGCAGCTTACTGGCGAGCACCGGGGAGCTGTTTTTT. The variable domain in full, completed from reference TRBV7-9 and TRBJ2-2, reads DTGVSQNPRHKITKRGQNVTFRCDPISEHNRLYWYRQTLGQGPEFLTYFQNEAQLEKSRLLSDRFSAERPKGSFSTLEIQRTEQGDSAMYLCASSLLASTGELFFGEGSRLTVL.

A word on this clonotype: The germline gene is not matched at one end of the junction; a read error may be the cause. The gene calls are TRBV7-2 and TRBJ1-4, with a weak D call TRBD1 (6 bases). From germline, CDR1 is SGHTA and CDR2 FQGNSA. The CDR3 loop spans 14 amino acids. The CDR3 region has the DNA TGCGCCAGCAGCCACCATCAACAGGGCAAAAAACTGTTTTTT. This encodes CASSHHQQGKKLFF.

This clonotype was recorded once. This chain joins TRBV10-3 and TRBJ1-2; 7 nucleotides agree with TRBD1. CDR1 and CDR2 (germline): ENHRY, SYGVKD. CDR3 length: 14 residues. V shed 7 bases and J 6 bases; nucleotides not matched to a gene: 11. The CDR3 nucleotides read TGTGCCATCATCCCCCAAACAGGGGTCAATGGCTACACCTTC. Its protein is CAIIPQTGVNGYTF.

The chain links TRBV5-1 to TRBJ2-1; maybe TRBD2 (7 bases). The CDR3 has 17 amino acids. Trimming cost V 5 bases and J 1 base, with 19 bases left between them. From germline, CDR1 is SGHRS and CDR2 YFSETQ. CDR3 residues: CASRETGGAYSYNEQFF. Written as DNA, the CDR3 is TGCGCCAGCAGGGAGACGGGGGGCGCCTATTCCTACAATGAGCAGTTCTTC. The full variable domain, its missing parts supplied by reference TRBV5-1 and TRBJ2-1, is KAGVTQTPRYLIKTRGQQVTLSCSPISGHRSVSWYQQTPGQGLQFLFEYFSETQRNKGNFPGRFSGRQFSNSRSEMNVSTLELGDSALYLCASRETGGAYSYNEQFFGPGTRLTVL.

V gene TRBV7-6 combines with J gene TRBJ2-7; 8 nucleotides align to TRBD1. The V gene's germline CDR1 is SGHVS and CDR2 FNYEAQ. CDR3 size: 15 residues. V lost 4 bases and J lost 2; bases outside the gene matches: 7. The CDR3, as DNA: TGTGCCAGCAGCTCTGGACAGGGTCTTGCCTACGAGCAGTACTTC. This codes for CASSSGQGLAYEQYF.

The chain joins TRBV7-2 to TRBJ1-2; D not resolved. V was trimmed by 3 bases and J by 6 bases, leaving 8 bases between them. Per the germline V gene, CDR1 is SGHTA and CDR2 is FQGNSA. The CDR3 consists of 12 residues. The CDR3 coding sequence is TGTGCCAGCAGCTTTGCGGGAGATGGCTACACCTTC. Translating it yields CASSFAGDGYTF.

This chain links TRBV29-1 with TRBJ2-7; no clear D gene. The germline V gene has CDR1 SQVTM and CDR2 ANQGSEA. CDR3 length: 13 amino acids. Trimming shortened V by 1 base and J by 0 bases, and 7 bases separated the two germline ends. Here the CDR3 DNA reads TGCAGCGTTGAAGGGGTCTTCTCCTACGAGCAGTACTTC. This codes for CSVEGVFSYEQYF.

This clonotype showed up many times. The rearrangement uses TRBV19 and TRBJ2-2, with D tentatively TRBD1 (5 bases). Trimming removed 3 bases at V and 8 bases at J, with 13 bases between. Germline-derived CDR1 and CDR2 are LNHDA and SQIVND (reference sequence). The CDR3 loop spans 14 amino acids. The DNA of the CDR3 is TGTGCCAGTAGTATTCAAGTCAGGGCTGGGGAGCTGTTTTTT. This gives the protein CASSIQVRAGELFF.

This clonotype was detected only a few times. The rearrangement links TRBV25-1 to TRBJ1-6; no firm D call. Trimming stripped 2 bases from V and 7 bases from J, with 12 bases between. Germline-derived CDR1 and CDR2 are MGHDK and SYGVNS. The CDR3 length is 15 residues. CDR3 in amino acids: CASSELLRPNSPLHF. The CDR3 DNA reads TGTGCCAGCAGTGAACTCCTCAGGCCAAATTCACCCCTCCACTTT.

A few counts support this clonotype. The chain joins TRBV10-3 to TRBJ1-2; D remains unclear. This CDR3 region has 12 residues. Germline V CDR1 and CDR2: ENHRY, SYGVKD. Trimming shortened V by 6 bases and J by 1 base, and 6 bases separated the two germline ends. Written as DNA, the CDR3 is TGTGCCATCAGCGAAGTTAACTATGGCTACACCTTC. Residues: CAISEVNYGYTF.

This clonotype came up many times. The chain joins TRBV9 to TRBJ2-5; D is tentatively TRBD1 or TRBD2 (5 bases each). CDR1 and CDR2 (germline): SGDLS, YYNGEE. The length of the CDR3 is 15 residues. The V gene lost 0 bases and the J gene lost 8 bases, with 17 bases spanning the gap. The CDR3 spells CASSVAGALPDTQYF. The CDR3, as DNA: TGTGCCAGCAGCGTAGCCGGGGCTCTTCCAGATACCCAGTACTTC.

This clonotype has at least ten counts. The chain is built from TRBV7-9 and TRBJ1-1; D is undetermined. Germline V lookup: CDR1 SEHNR, CDR2 FQNEAQ (reference sequence). Trimming cost V 5 bases and J 6 bases, with 13 bases left between them. The CDR3 is 13 residues long. The CDR3 DNA sequence: TGTGCCAGCAGCGTGAAGGAGTCCCCTGAAGCTTTCTTT. It is translated as CASSVKESPEAFF. Based on the CDR3 plus reference TRBV7-9 and TRBJ1-1, the full variable domain is DTGVSQNPRHKITKRGQNVTFRCDPISEHNRLYWYRQTLGQGPEFLTYFQNEAQLEKSRLLSDRFSAERPKGSFSTLEIQRTEQGDSAMYLCASSVKESPEAFFGQGTRLTVV.

At least ten counts were recorded for this clonotype. The CDR3 bases are TGCAGTGCTTTACCCGGGACCCTTTATGGCTACACCTTC. As protein: CSALPGTLYGYTF. The chain links TRBV20-1 to TRBJ1-2; perhaps TRBD1 as D (5 bases). Germline V CDR1 and CDR2: DFQATT, SNEGSKA (reference sequence). This CDR3 is built from 13 residues. V was trimmed by 5 bases and J by 5 bases, leaving 15 bases between them.

CDR3 in DNA: TGTGCCAGCAAAGCCAGGGGGATAGGGTATGGCTACACCTTC. Translating it yields CASKARGIGYGYTF. The chain carries TRBV6-5 and TRBJ1-2; 7 positions match TRBD1. The CDR3 extends over 14 amino acids. Germline V gene data show CDR1 as MNHEY and CDR2 as SVGAGI. The V segment lost 7 bases and the J segment 5 bases; nucleotides outside the gene matches: 10.

The J gene is TRBJ1-3, the V gene TRBV28; the D is unclear. Trimming removed 5 bases from V and 0 bases from J, with 11 bases in between. CDR1 is MDHEN, CDR2 SYDVKM, per germline. The CDR3 has 15 amino acids. CDR3 loop: CASSQIGISGNTIYF. The CDR3 coding sequence is TGTGCCAGCAGTCAAATCGGGATCTCTGGAAACACCATATATTTT. Together with reference TRBV28 and TRBJ1-3, the CDR3 gives the full variable domain: DVKVTQSSRYLVKRTGEKVFLECVQDMDHENMFWYRQDPGLGLRLIYFSYDVKMKEKGDIPEGYSVSREKKERFSLILESASTNQTSMYLCASSQIGISGNTIYFGEGSWLTVV.

V gene TRBV7-6 combines with J gene TRBJ2-5; 10 nucleotides match TRBD2. This CDR3 has 13 residues. Germline CDR1 and CDR2: SGHVS and FNYEAQ. CDR3 in amino acids: CAPLAGADETQYF. DNA of the CDR3: TGTGCTCCGCTAGCGGGAGCTGATGAGACCCAGTACTTC. Drawing the rest from reference TRBV7-6 and TRBJ2-5, the complete variable domain is GAGVSQSPRYKVTKRGQDVALRCDPISGHVSLYWYRQALGQGPEFLTYFNYEAQQDKSGLPNDRFSAERPEGSISTLTIQRTEQRDSAMYRCAPLAGADETQYFGPGTRLLVL.

This clonotype was recorded many times. The chain links TRBV7-9 to TRBJ1-2; 11 nucleotides line up with TRBD1. Germline V gives CDR1 SEHNR, CDR2 FQNEAQ (reference sequence). V shed 3 bases and J 6 bases; nucleotides not matched to a gene: 12. This CDR3 comprises 17 residues. The CDR3 nucleotides are TGTGCCAGCAGCTTCCTCGGGACAGGGGGTCACACCGATGGCTACACCTTC. Its translation is CASSFLGTGGHTDGYTF.

The table lists this clonotype with a few counts. The chain couples TRBV29-1 to TRBJ1-1; D gene unclear. Trimming removed 4 bases at V and 0 bases at J, with 9 bases between. The CDR3 extends over 13 amino acids. Germline V gene sequence: CDR1 SQVTM, CDR2 ANQGSEA. CDR3: CSVVGTMNTEAFF. CDR3 coding DNA: TGCAGCGTTGTGGGCACCATGAACACTGAAGCTTTCTTT. The full variable domain, in which reference TRBV29-1 and TRBJ1-1 provide the parts outside the CDR3, is SAVISQKPSRDICQRGTSLTIQCQVDSQVTMMFWYRQQPGQSLTLIATANQGSEATYESGFVIDKFPISRPNLTFSTLTVSNMSPEDSSIYLCSVVGTMNTEAFFGQGTRLTVV.

The J gene is TRBJ1-2, the V gene TRBV5-4; D is unclear. This CDR3 spans 14 amino acids. Trimming cost V 4 bases and J 3 bases, with 13 bases left between them. The germline V gene has CDR1 SGHNT and CDR2 YYREEE (reference sequence). The CDR3 bases are TGTGCCAGCAGCCAGCCCCTGGGGTACTATGGCTACACCTTC. This gives the protein CASSQPLGYYGYTF.

CDR3 residues: CASSPSLGAPTASREQYF. For the CDR3, the DNA is TGTGCCAGCAGCCCCAGCCTGGGTGCGCCGACAGCTTCTCGGGAGCAGTACTTC. The chain joins TRBV7-2 to TRBJ2-7; D might be TRBD1 (5 bases). The length of the CDR3 is 18 residues. The germline V and J ends were trimmed by 5 bases and 7 bases, with 30 bases remaining between them. CDR1 is SGHTA and CDR2 is FQGNSA in the germline V gene. Full variable domain (remainder filled in from reference TRBV7-2 and TRBJ2-7): GAGVSQSPSNKVTEKGKDVELRCDPISGHTALYWYRQSLGQGLEFLIYFQGNSAPDKSGLPSDRFSAERTGGSVSTLTIQRTQQEDSAVYLCASSPSLGAPTASREQYFGPGTRLTVT.

This clonotype showed up just a few times. V and J are TRBV6-5 and TRBJ2-3; D uncertain. The CDR3 sequence is 11 residues long. Looked up from germline, CDR1 is MNHEY and CDR2 is SVGAGI. V shed 7 bases and J shed 2 bases, with 4 bases lying between them. The CDR3 DNA reads TGTGCCAGCAAATCCACAGATACGCAGTATTTT. Translated, it gives CASKSTDTQYF.

This chain connects TRBV29-1 to TRBJ2-7; 7 bases match TRBD2. The CDR3 is made up of 11 amino acids. The V gene end was trimmed by 5 bases and the J gene end by 3 bases; junction bases not matched to a gene: 1. Germline V CDR1 and CDR2: SQVTM, ANQGSEA. In DNA form, the CDR3 reads TGCAGCGTTAGCGGGGACTACGAGCAGTACTTC. Protein product: CSVSGDYEQYF.

This clonotype was picked up a small number of times. The chain recombines TRBV20-1 with TRBJ2-3; 10 nucleotides match TRBD1. Looked up from germline, CDR1 is DFQATT and CDR2 is SNEGSKA (reference sequence). The CDR3 covers 14 residues. The CDR3 is CRSGQGGFTDTQYF. The CDR3 region has the DNA TGCAGAAGCGGACAGGGGGGGTTCACAGATACGCAGTATTTT.

Of note for this clonotype: The CDR3 end shows no conserved phenylalanine or tryptophan, and so a read error is likely. The DNA is left out, because the CDR3 cannot be placed on it with certainty; the CDR3 is given as TCRdb lists it. The CDR3 protein is CSVPSGRTV. The chain uses TRBV29-1 and TRBJ2-6; TRBD2, the table's D call, lacks a check against the DNA. In germline, CDR1 is SQVTM, CDR2 ANQGSEA. With termini counted, the CDR3 has 9 amino acids.

This clonotype was seen a single time. The rearrangement links TRBV6-1 to TRBJ1-3, with TRBD1 identical over 9 bases. The length of the CDR3 is 18 residues. Trimming took 1 base from V and 0 from J; bases not matched to a gene: 7. The germline V gene encodes CDR1 MNHNS and CDR2 SASEGT. CDR3 nucleotide sequence: TGTGCCAGCAGTGAAGAACCGACAGGGGGATTCTCTGGAAACACCATATATTTT. Translating gives CASSEEPTGGFSGNTIYF.

V usage is TRBV20-1 and J usage is TRBJ2-5; 7 bases match TRBD1. This CDR3 has 14 residues. Germline V CDR1 and CDR2: DFQATT, SNEGSKA (reference sequence). Trimming took 1 base from V and 9 from J; bases not matched to a gene: 11. The CDR3 sequence is CSARATDRRRPQYF. The CDR3 DNA sequence: TGCAGTGCTAGAGCAACGGACAGGCGGAGGCCCCAGTACTTC.